The 8 T cell receptor beta chains below come from one sample, sequenced in a study of cytomegalovirus exposure and HLA in healthy donors (dated by TCRdb to 2017 to 2019). The library was obtained by the immunoSEQ multiplex PCR assay. The multiplex PCR relied on a mix of 60 forward primers for TCR Vbeta segments and 13 reverse primers for TCR Jbeta segments. As stored in TCRdb, this immuneACCESS dataset retains in-frame rearrangements with V and J assigned. A fraction of the clones does not appear; measured against another copy, unresolved V genes explain less than half of the discrepancy, and the remainder lacks a known reason. The sample has 100,000 or so clones on record, approximately 80% of them singletons. The ten largest clones capture 1.3% of the sample. Sequencing used PBMCs. Every receptor here comes from a man aged 25 to 45 in good health and CMV-seronegative.

This chain uses TRBV10-3 with TRBJ2-5, with 7 bases that match TRBD1. The CDR3 loop spans 15 amino acids. CDR1 and CDR2 from the germline V gene are ENHRY and SYGVKD. Losses at the gene ends were 3 bases for V and 3 bases for J; bases not matched to a gene: 7. The CDR3 reads CAISDRDSLKETQYF. The CDR3, as DNA: TGTGCCATCAGTGACCGGGACAGCTTAAAAGAGACCCAGTACTTC.

The chain recombines TRBV28 with TRBJ1-3; 7 bases agree with TRBD1. Germline V CDR1 and CDR2: MDHEN, SYDVKM. The CDR3 spans 17 residues. The V segment lost 6 bases and the J segment 1 base; nucleotides outside the gene matches: 12. The CDR3 DNA sequence: TGTGCCAGCAGGCCTATAGACAGGGCCGGGTCTGGAAACACCATATATTTT. Residues: CASRPIDRAGSGNTIYF. Together with reference TRBV28 and TRBJ1-3, the CDR3 gives the full variable domain: DVKVTQSSRYLVKRTGEKVFLECVQDMDHENMFWYRQDPGLGLRLIYFSYDVKMKEKGDIPEGYSVSREKKERFSLILESASTNQTSMYLCASRPIDRAGSGNTIYFGEGSWLTVV.

V and J are TRBV6-6 and TRBJ2-7; possibly TRBD2 for D (6 bases). V gave up 5 bases and J gave up 0 bases, with 17 bases separating them. The CDR3 runs 16 residues. Germline CDR1 is MNHNY and CDR2 is SVGAGI (reference sequence). The CDR3 coding sequence is TGTGCCAGCAGTACATTACTACTAGCAAGCTCCTACGAGCAGTACTTC. Encoded protein: CASSTLLLASSYEQYF.

CDR3 protein: CASSLPYRGPHEQYF. CDR3 DNA: TGTGCCAGCAGTTTGCCCTACAGGGGGCCCCACGAGCAGTACTTC. This rearrangement joins TRBV28 to TRBJ2-7; 9 bases are a match to TRBD1. V lost 3 bases and J lost 5; bases outside the gene matches: 8. Germline CDR1 MDHEN, CDR2 SYDVKM. The CDR3 loop spans 15 amino acids.

Regarding this clone: At one end, the junction sequence differs from germline, possibly due to a read error. The chain combines TRBV4-1 with TRBJ2-1; no reliable D call. Looked up from germline, CDR1 is MGHRA and CDR2 is YSYEKL. The CDR3 consists of 16 residues. The CDR3 is CASNQQSLASYNEQFF. The CDR3 coding sequence is TGCGCCAGCAACCAACAGAGTTTAGCCTCCTACAATGAGCAGTTCTTC.

The chain has TRBV7-8 and TRBJ2-6, with 10 bases lining up with TRBD1. The germline gives CDR1 SGHVS, CDR2 FQNEAQ. The J segment lost 6 bases and the V segment lost 5 bases, leaving 4 bases of the junction unmatched. This CDR3 spans 15 amino acids. The CDR3 DNA reads TGTGCCAGCAGCCCGACAGGGGGCACGGCCAACGTCCTGACTTTC. Translating gives CASSPTGGTANVLTF.

This clone was picked up one time. J is TRBJ1-2 and V is TRBV28; possibly TRBD1 for D (6 bases). This CDR3 contains 17 residues. CDR1 is MDHEN, CDR2 SYDVKM, per germline. Trimming stripped 6 bases from V and 7 bases from J, with 27 bases between. For the CDR3, the DNA is TGTGCCAGCAGCACCATGTACACAGGGTGGATCGAGGGTGGCTACACCTTC. Protein product: CASSTMYTGWIEGGYTF.

V gene TRBV11-2 combines with J gene TRBJ1-4, with D possibly TRBD1 on 5 matching bases. Germline lookup yields CDR1 SGHAT and CDR2 FQNNGV. The CDR3 contains 16 residues. V was pared by 0 bases and J by 7 bases, with 15 bases between. CDR3 sequence (DNA): TGTGCCAGCAGCTTAGATCTTGGGGCGAAGGGTGAAAAACTGTTTTTT. Its translation: CASSLDLGAKGEKLFF. The variable domain in full, completed from reference TRBV11-2 and TRBJ1-4, reads EAGVAQSPRYKIIEKRQSVAFWCNPISGHATLYWYQQILGQGPKLLIQFQNNGVVDDSQLPKDRFSAERLKGVDSTLKIQPAKLEDSAVYLCASSLDLGAKGEKLFFGSGTQLSVL.